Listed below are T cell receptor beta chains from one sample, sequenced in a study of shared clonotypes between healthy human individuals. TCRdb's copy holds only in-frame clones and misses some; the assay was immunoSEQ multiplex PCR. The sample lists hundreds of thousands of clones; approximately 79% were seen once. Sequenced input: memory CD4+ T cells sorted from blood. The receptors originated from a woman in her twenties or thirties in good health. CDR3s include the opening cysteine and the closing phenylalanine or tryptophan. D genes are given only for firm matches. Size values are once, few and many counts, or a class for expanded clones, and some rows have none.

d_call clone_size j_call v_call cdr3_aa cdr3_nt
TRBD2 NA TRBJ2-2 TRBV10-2 CASRLGGTSGTGELFF TGCGCCAGCCGGTTGGGGGGGACTAGCGGCACCGGGGAGCTGTTTTTT
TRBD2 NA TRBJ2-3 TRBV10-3 CAIEGTSGTDTQYF TGTGCCATCGAGGGGACTAGCGGTACAGATACGCAGTATTTT
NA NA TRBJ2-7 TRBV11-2 CASSLGPSGYEQYF TGTGCCAGCAGCTTAGGACCGTCGGGCTACGAGCAGTACTTC
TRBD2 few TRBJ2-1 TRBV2 CASTPRTSGSLTFF TGTGCCAGCACCCCCAGGACTAGCGGGAGTCTTACGTTCTTC
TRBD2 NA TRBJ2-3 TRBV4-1 CASSTLAGATDTQYF TGCGCCAGCAGCACCCTAGCGGGGGCCACAGATACGCAGTATTTT
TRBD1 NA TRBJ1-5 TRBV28 CASTEAGQGSFSKKGPQHF TGTGCCAGCACCGAGGCGGGACAGGGCTCCTTCTCGAAGAAAGGGCCCCAGCATTTT
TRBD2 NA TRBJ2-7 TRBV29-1 CSGREAGEQYF TGCAGCGGGCGGGAGGCGGGTGAGCAGTACTTC
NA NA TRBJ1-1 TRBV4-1 CASSVRTDTEAFF TGCGCCAGCAGCGTCCGGACCGACACTGAAGCTTTCTTT
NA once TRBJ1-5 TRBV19 CASTRGTQSNQPQHF TGTGCCAGTACGCGGGGGACACAGAGCAATCAGCCCCAGCATTTT
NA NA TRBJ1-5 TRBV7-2 CASSLLRGEGQPQHF TGTGCCAGCAGCTTACTGAGGGGGGAGGGACAGCCCCAGCATTTT
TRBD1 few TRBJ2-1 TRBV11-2 CASTLTGDEQFF TGTGCCAGCACTCTAACAGGGGATGAGCAGTTCTTC
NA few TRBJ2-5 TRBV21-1 CAALQRWSGKYF TGTGCCGCCCTCCAGCGATGGAGCGGTAAGTACTTC
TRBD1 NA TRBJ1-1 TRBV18 CASSPNRDSEAFF TGTGCCAGCTCACCAAATCGGGACAGTGAAGCTTTCTTT
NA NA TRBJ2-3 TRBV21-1 CASSKGVRLAVTDTQYF TGTGCCAGCAGCAAAGGGGTTCGGCTAGCGGTCACAGATACGCAGTATTTT
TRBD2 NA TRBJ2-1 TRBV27 CASKLAGGNEQFF TGTGCCAGCAAGCTAGCGGGAGGCAATGAGCAGTTCTTC
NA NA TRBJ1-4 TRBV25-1 CASSEWGGGPGEKLFF TGTGCCAGCAGTGAATGGGGAGGGGGGCCTGGGGAAAAACTGTTTTTT
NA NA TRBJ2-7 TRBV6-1 CASYEGGDEQYF TGTGCCAGCTACGAGGGTGGTGACGAGCAGTACTTC
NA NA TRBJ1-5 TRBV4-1 CASSQDGMGLQPQHF TGCGCCAGCAGCCAAGATGGGATGGGGCTACAGCCCCAGCATTTT
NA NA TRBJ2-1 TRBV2 CASSGQMSYNEQFF TGTGCCAGCAGTGGTCAGATGTCCTACAATGAGCAGTTCTTC
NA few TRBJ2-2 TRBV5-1 CASSFNTGELFF TGCGCCAGCAGCTTCAACACCGGGGAGCTGTTTTTT
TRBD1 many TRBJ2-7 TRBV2 CASKQGEAYEQYF TGTGCCAGCAAACAGGGGGAAGCCTACGAGCAGTACTTC
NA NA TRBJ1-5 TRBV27 CASARDIYWPQHF TGTGCCAGCGCCCGGGACATATATTGGCCCCAGCATTTT
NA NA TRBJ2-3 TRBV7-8 CASSFGPVADTQYF TGTGCCAGCAGCTTTGGGCCTGTTGCTGATACGCAGTATTTT
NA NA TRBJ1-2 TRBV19 CASHDPGLGYGYTF TGTGCCAGTCATGACCCGGGACTTGGGTATGGCTACACCTTC
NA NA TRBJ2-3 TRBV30 CAWSKAGSSDTQYF TGTGCCTGGTCCAAGGCTGGGTCCTCAGATACGCAGTATTTT
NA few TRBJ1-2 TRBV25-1 CASTPGAGYGYTF TGTGCCAGCACCCCGGGAGCAGGCTATGGCTACACCTTC
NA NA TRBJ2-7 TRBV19 CASSMTRFRGDTGTPDEQYF TGTGCCAGTAGTATGACCCGTTTCCGAGGTGACACCGGAACTCCAGACGAGCAGTACTTC
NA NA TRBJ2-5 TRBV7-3 CASSLGWGSSETQYF TGTGCCAGCAGCTTAGGGTGGGGCTCTAGCGAGACCCAGTACTTC
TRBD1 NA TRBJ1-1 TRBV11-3 CASSLITGGIRDTEAFF TGTGCCAGCAGCTTGATTACAGGGGGCATTCGGGACACTGAAGCTTTCTTT
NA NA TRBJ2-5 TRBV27 CASSPLAGKETQYF TGTGCCAGCAGTCCCCTCGCGGGAAAAGAGACCCAGTACTTC
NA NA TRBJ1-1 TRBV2 CASSRGGAAEAFF TGTGCCAGCAGCCGGGGGGGGGCGGCTGAAGCTTTCTTT